This T cell receptor (beta chain) was captured in a study of cytotoxic CD8 clonotypes in ibrutinib-treated CLL. The CDR3 contains 12 residues. Germline CDR1 is SQVTM and CDR2 is ANQGSEA. Trimming shortened V by 5 bases and J by 7 bases, and 14 bases separated the two germline ends. TCRdb's table, derived via immunoSEQ multiplex PCR, lists solely in-frame clones and lacks some. The top ten clones hold more than 6% of a sample with around 310,000 clones, just under 80% of them seen once. The origin of this receptor is a human donor with chronic lymphocytic leukemia. Material: PBMCs, obtained before ibrutinib treatment. V and J are TRBV29-1 and TRBJ2-5; D may match TRBD1 or TRBD2 (6 bases each). The DNA for the CDR3 is TGCAGCGTTTGGGGGGCGAGGGCGACCCAGTACTTC. Its protein is CSVWGARATQYF.